This T cell receptor (beta chain) was profiled in a study of post-analysis software for immune sequencing data. Study context: There were relapsing-remitting, secondary progressive and progressive-relapsing multiple sclerosis among the disease courses included. Study observations and caveats: Batch-mates among the samples co-clustered strongly by F measure. About 5 TRBV segments were more frequent in patients than controls; TRBV5-6, TRBV5-1 and TRBV20-1 belonged to this group. When compared against controls, multiple sclerosis patients showed significantly lower normalized Chao1 diversity.

TCR beta libraries were prepared from cDNA with unique molecular identifiers. Each CDR3 protein gets one entry after TCRdb re-called the PCR reads with MiXCR. Of about 770,000 distinct CDR3 sequences in the sample, 40% to 55% were seen once. Comment on this clonotype: As yet, its antigen is unknown.

From germline, CDR1 is SGHAT and CDR2 FQDESV (reference sequence). CDR3 length: 14 residues. V lost 5 bases, J lost 6 bases, and 5 bases stayed unmatched. The V gene is TRBV11-1, the J gene TRBJ2-2; 8 bases are a match to TRBD1. Sequences were obtained from blood. The clonotype comes from a girl between 5 and 17 years old with multiple sclerosis. In DNA form, the CDR3 reads TGTGCCAGCAGCGTCGGGACAGGAGCCGGGGAGCTGTTTTTT. Residues: CASSVGTGAGELFF.